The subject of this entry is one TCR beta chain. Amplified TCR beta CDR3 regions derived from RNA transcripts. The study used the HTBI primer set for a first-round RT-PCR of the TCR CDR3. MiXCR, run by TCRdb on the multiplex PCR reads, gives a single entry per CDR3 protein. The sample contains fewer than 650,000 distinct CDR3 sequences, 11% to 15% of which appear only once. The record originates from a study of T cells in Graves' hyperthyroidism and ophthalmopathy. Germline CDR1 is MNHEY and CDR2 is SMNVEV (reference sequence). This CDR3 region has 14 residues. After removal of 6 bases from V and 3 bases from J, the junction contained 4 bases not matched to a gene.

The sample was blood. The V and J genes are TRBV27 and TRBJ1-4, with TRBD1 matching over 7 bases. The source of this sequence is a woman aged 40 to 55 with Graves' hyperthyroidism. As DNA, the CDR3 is TGTGCCAGCAGCCACAGGGGATCTAATGAAAAACTGTTTTTT. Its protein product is CASSHRGSNEKLFF.